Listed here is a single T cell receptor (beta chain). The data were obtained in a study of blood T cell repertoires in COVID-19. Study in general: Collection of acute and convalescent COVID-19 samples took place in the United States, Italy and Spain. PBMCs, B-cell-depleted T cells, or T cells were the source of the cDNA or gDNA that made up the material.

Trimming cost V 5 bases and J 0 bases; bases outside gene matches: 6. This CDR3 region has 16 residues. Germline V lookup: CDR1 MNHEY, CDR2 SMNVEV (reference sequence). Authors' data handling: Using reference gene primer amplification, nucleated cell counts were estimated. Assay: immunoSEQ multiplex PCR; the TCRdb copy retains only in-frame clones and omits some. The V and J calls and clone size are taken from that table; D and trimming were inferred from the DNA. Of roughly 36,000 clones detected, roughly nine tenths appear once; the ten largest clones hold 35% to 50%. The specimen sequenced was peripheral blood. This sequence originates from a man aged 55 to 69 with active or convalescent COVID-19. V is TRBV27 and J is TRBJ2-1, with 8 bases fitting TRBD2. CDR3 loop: CASSTYLAGSYNEQFF. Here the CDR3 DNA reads TGTGCCAGCAGTACATATCTAGCGGGCTCCTACAATGAGCAGTTCTTC.